Following are 18 T cell receptor beta chains from one sample sequenced in a study of shared clonotypes between healthy human individuals (dated by TCRdb to about 2020). The library was generated by the immunoSEQ multiplex PCR assay. Held by TCRdb, this immuneACCESS table contains in-frame sequences only and omits some clones. Under half of the omission traces to an unresolved V gene where checked; the cause of the rest is unknown. The table for this sample lists roughly 1,600,000 clones; 98% of them were counted only once. Of the sample, about 0.4% is held by the ten largest clones. Sequencing was performed on naive CD4+ T cells sorted from blood. The cell subset or site label of this sample denotes: CD45RA+ positively selected. Source of these receptors: a man aged 25 to 40 in good health.

V gene TRBV18 combines with J gene TRBJ2-7; a possible D gene is TRBD1 (5 bases). The CDR3 length is 14 residues. Germline CDR1 KGHSH, CDR2 LQKENI. Trimming pared 2 bases from V and 6 bases from J, leaving 14 bases between. The DNA of the CDR3 is TGTGCCAGCTCACCAAGGGGCGCCGGCTCCGAGCAGTACTTC. Translation gives CASSPRGAGSEQYF.

The chain carries TRBV30 and TRBJ1-2; the D is unclear. Germline-derived CDR1 and CDR2 are GTSNPN and SVGIG (reference sequence). V lost 0 bases and J 8 bases, leaving 16 bases between the germline ends. The CDR3 extends over 14 amino acids. The CDR3 DNA follows: TGTGCCTGGAGTGTATTGGTGGCGGCCTCCGGCTACACCTTC. Its protein product is CAWSVLVAASGYTF.

The chain joins TRBV7-6 to TRBJ2-7; either TRBD1 or TRBD2 may fit D (5 bases each). V was shortened by 4 bases and J by 3 bases, with 16 bases between the two germline ends. The CDR3 extends over 15 amino acids. Germline V CDR1 and CDR2: SGHVS, FNYEAQ. CDR3 sequence reads: CASSSVSGLHYEQYF. CDR3 nucleotides: TGTGCCAGCAGCTCAGTTTCGGGGCTTCACTACGAGCAGTACTTC.

This chain links TRBV4-3 with TRBJ1-1; no definite D call. V was shortened by 0 bases and J by 4 bases, with 9 bases between the two germline ends. The length of the CDR3 is 14 residues. From germline, CDR1 is LGHNA and CDR2 YSLEER. The CDR3 loop reads CASSQEGLTTEAFF. In DNA form, the CDR3 reads TGCGCCAGCAGCCAAGAGGGTTTGACCACTGAAGCTTTCTTT.

This clone was detected once. This rearrangement joins TRBV14 to TRBJ2-1; D remains ambiguous. This CDR3 is 14 amino acids long. Per germline, CDR1 SGHDN and CDR2 FVKESK. Trimming pared 1 base from V and 10 bases from J, leaving 14 bases between. CDR3 DNA: TGTGCCAGCAGCCAAGTAACTACTCTACGGGAGCAGTTCTTC. Protein sequence: CASSQVTTLREQFF.

J is TRBJ2-7 and V is TRBV19, with D perhaps matching TRBD1 (5 bases). The CDR3 consists of 14 residues. Germline lookup yields CDR1 LNHDA and CDR2 SQIVND (reference sequence). V was clipped by 4 bases and J by 1 base, with 11 bases between them. CDR3: CASSKSQGSYEQYF. DNA of the CDR3: TGTGCCAGTAGTAAGAGTCAGGGTTCCTACGAGCAGTACTTC.

The genes are TRBV7-2 and TRBJ2-2; the D gene is possibly TRBD2 (5 bases). The ends were cut back, 4 bases at V and 6 bases at J, with 12 bases in the middle. The CDR3 loop spans 14 amino acids. Germline CDR1 SGHTA, CDR2 FQGNSA. CDR3 DNA sequence: TGTGCCAGCAGCTCCAGGACTCTTCCCGGGGAGCTGTTTTTT. This gives the protein CASSSRTLPGELFF.

This clone was detected once. J is TRBJ2-1 and V is TRBV7-3; TRBD2 agrees at 12 bases. Germline trimming cut 1 base from V and 3 bases from J; bases unmatched to any gene: 10. Germline-derived CDR1 and CDR2 are SGHTA and FQGTGA. CDR3 length equals 19 residues. This CDR3 reads CASSLKRLAGGDDYNEQFF. The CDR3 nucleotides are TGTGCCAGCAGCTTAAAGCGCCTAGCGGGAGGGGATGACTACAATGAGCAGTTCTTC. Drawing the rest from reference TRBV7-3 and TRBJ2-1, the complete variable domain is GAGVSQTPSNKVTEKGKYVELRCDPISGHTALYWYRQSLGQGPEFLIYFQGTGAADDSGLPNDRFFAVRPEGSVSTLKIQRTERGDSAVYLCASSLKRLAGGDDYNEQFFGPGTRLTVL.

This chain uses TRBV7-8 with TRBJ1-1; 8 positions agree with TRBD1. V dropped 0 bases and J dropped 0; count of bases not matched to a gene: 3. Per germline, CDR1 SGHVS and CDR2 FQNEAQ. This CDR3 has 16 residues. CDR3 in amino acids: CASSLAGTGVNTEAFF. Written as DNA, the CDR3 is TGTGCCAGCAGCTTAGCGGGGACAGGCGTGAACACTGAAGCTTTCTTT.

The genes are TRBV7-8 and TRBJ1-4; D remains ambiguous. This CDR3 is 15 amino acids long. Trimming took 1 base from V and 0 from J, leaving 6 bases between them. CDR1 SGHVS and CDR2 FQNEAQ come from the germline V gene. The CDR3 nucleotides are TGTGCCAGCAGCTTAGTTGCGGCAACTAATGAAAAACTGTTTTTT. Translation gives CASSLVAATNEKLFF.

V is TRBV19 and J is TRBJ1-5; the D is unclear. The CDR3 spans 15 residues. The germline V gene has CDR1 LNHDA and CDR2 SQIVND (reference sequence). Trimming took 1 base from V and 4 from J, leaving 11 bases between them. The CDR3 bases are TGTGCCAGTAGTATAGGCAATCCCCGAAATCAGCCCCAGCATTTT. Translated: CASSIGNPRNQPQHF.

The rearrangement uses TRBV28 and TRBJ1-5; D unclear. Germline lookup yields CDR1 MDHEN and CDR2 SYDVKM. V gave up 3 bases and J gave up 2 bases, with 5 bases separating them. The CDR3 spans 13 residues. The DNA of the CDR3 is TGTGCCAGCAGTTTTTTGGGCAATCAGCCCCAGCATTTT. Translation: CASSFLGNQPQHF.

This rearrangement joins TRBV4-1 to TRBJ1-2, with D possibly being TRBD1 (5 bases). CDR3 length equals 18 residues. Per germline, CDR1 MGHRA and CDR2 YSYEKL. V was cut by 0 bases and J by 5 bases, with 22 bases left in between. The CDR3 DNA reads as TGCGCCAGCAGCCAAGAGGGGCGACCTTCGGTGGCCCGTTATGGCTACACCTTC. Translating it yields CASSQEGRPSVARYGYTF.

The chain is built from TRBV29-1 and TRBJ1-2; D unresolved. The CDR3 length is 13 residues. V shed 4 bases and J shed 4 bases, with 13 bases lying between them. Germline assignment: CDR1 SQVTM and CDR2 ANQGSEA. The CDR3 sequence is CSVGVNNAYGYTF. The CDR3 DNA reads as TGCAGCGTTGGGGTCAACAACGCCTATGGCTACACCTTC.

The gene calls are TRBV7-2 and TRBJ2-1; the match to TRBD1 covers 9 bases. Germline V lookup: CDR1 SGHTA, CDR2 FQGNSA. V was pared by 6 bases and J by 0 bases, with 6 bases of the junction left unmatched. The CDR3 extends over 16 amino acids. The CDR3 coding sequence is TGTGCCAGCAGTTTTACAGGGGGCAGCTCCTACAATGAGCAGTTCTTC. Protein: CASSFTGGSSYNEQFF.

The chain links TRBV7-3 to TRBJ2-2, with 11 bases identical to TRBD2. Losses at the gene ends were 5 bases for V and 7 bases for J; bases not matched to a gene: 6. The CDR3 runs 15 residues. Per germline, CDR1 SGHTA and CDR2 FQGTGA. The CDR3 DNA is TGTGCCAGCAGCCGGACTAGCGGGTCGAACGGGGAGCTGTTTTTT. Protein: CASSRTSGSNGELFF.

The chain links TRBV10-3 to TRBJ2-3, with TRBD2 matching 12 bases. This CDR3 has 15 amino acids. From germline, CDR1 is ENHRY and CDR2 SYGVKD. The ends lost 7 bases at V and 10 bases at J; junction bases unmatched: 12. The CDR3 DNA reads as TGTGCCATCAAACGGACTAGCGGGACCGTCCCCCCGCAGTATTTT. It is translated as CAIKRTSGTVPPQYF.

This sequence joins TRBV19 and TRBJ1-5; weak D call: TRBD1 (5 bases). The germline V and J ends were trimmed by 3 bases and 9 bases, with 9 bases remaining between them. Germline V gene lookup returns CDR1 LNHDA and CDR2 SQIVND (reference sequence). The CDR3 runs to 12 residues. The CDR3: CASSITGRPQHF. The DNA of the CDR3 is TGTGCCAGTAGTATCACAGGTCGGCCCCAGCATTTT.